The 16 T cell receptor beta chains listed next were all sequenced from one sample in a study of blood T cells in healthy people across ages. Primed by a sample-barcoded 5' primer and a J-beta primer mix, a second PCR proceeded for about 6 to 12 cycles. TCRdb re-called the 5' RACE reads through MiXCR, storing one row per CDR3 protein. Altogether roughly 700,000 distinct CDR3 sequences are present, around a quarter being singletons, with the ten largest covering just under 9.5%. These same data were also listed under a study on T cells of mothers and their children.

The specimen sequenced was blood. These receptor sequences come from a boy between 10 and 17 years old in good health.

The chain links TRBV6-1 to TRBJ1-5; D perhaps matches TRBD1 (6 bases). Germline assignment: CDR1 MNHNS and CDR2 SASEGT. V shed 5 bases and J shed 7 bases, with 21 bases lying between them. The CDR3 loop spans 16 amino acids. The CDR3 DNA sequence: TGTGCCAGCAGTACCCTAGGTTCAGGGGATATACAGCCCCAGCATTTT. This translates into CASSTLGSGDIQPQHF.

This sequence joins TRBV9 and TRBJ2-1; no definite D call. Germline CDR1 and CDR2: SGDLS and YYNGEE. V was cut by 0 bases and J by 0 bases, with 7 bases left in between. This CDR3 is built from 15 residues. The CDR3 DNA is TGTGCCAGCAGCGTAGGTGTTTTCTCCTACAATGAGCAGTTCTTC. Amino acids: CASSVGVFSYNEQFF.

This clonotype was counted between two and nine times. The J gene is TRBJ1-1, the V gene TRBV5-5; a possible D gene is TRBD1 (5 bases). The germline CDR1 and CDR2 sequences are SGHKS and YYEKEE (reference sequence). The CDR3 sequence is 14 residues long. Trimming stripped 2 bases from V and 4 bases from J, with 12 bases between. As DNA, the CDR3 is TGTGCCAGCAGCTTCGGGACCTCAAGCACTGAAGCTTTCTTT. The encoded protein is CASSFGTSSTEAFF.

This clonotype has a handful of counts. The V and J genes are TRBV5-1 and TRBJ2-1, with D possibly being TRBD2 (5 bases). Per the germline V gene, CDR1 is SGHRS and CDR2 is YFSETQ. Trimming removed 6 bases at V and 2 bases at J, with 18 bases between. This CDR3 comprises 16 residues. CDR3 in amino acids: CASKEGRERAYNEQFF. The CDR3 region has the DNA TGCGCCAGCAAAGAGGGTCGGGAAAGGGCCTACAATGAGCAGTTCTTC.

A few counts support this clonotype. The chain couples TRBV6-6 to TRBJ2-2; D may match TRBD1 or TRBD2 (5 bases each). Germline values: CDR1 MNHNY, CDR2 SVGAGI (reference sequence). The CDR3 length is 16 residues. The V gene lost 4 bases and the J gene lost 0 bases, with 12 bases spanning the gap. CDR3: CASSSPGTTNTGELFF. CDR3 bases: TGTGCCAGCAGTTCCCCGGGGACCACGAACACCGGGGAGCTGTTTTTT.

The table lists this clonotype with a few counts. V gene TRBV4-3 combines with J gene TRBJ2-1; D tentatively reads TRBD1 or TRBD2 (5 bases each). The length of the CDR3 is 14 residues. Germline loops: CDR1 LGHNA, CDR2 YSLEER. The V and J ends lost 0 bases and 10 bases respectively, with 13 bases between them. The CDR3 region has the DNA TGCGCCAGCAGCCAAGATTGGGACCAGTCGGAGCAGTTCTTC. Amino acids: CASSQDWDQSEQFF.

This chain uses TRBV20-1 with TRBJ1-5, with D possibly TRBD1 on 6 matching bases. Between the trimmed V and J ends, which lost 3 bases and 4 bases, there was a span of 13 bases. Germline V lookup: CDR1 DFQATT, CDR2 SNEGSKA (reference sequence). This CDR3 region has 14 residues. The CDR3 region has the DNA TGCAGTGCTAGTCCACAGGGTGAGAATCAGCCCCAGCATTTT. Its translation is CSASPQGENQPQHF.

The table lists this clonotype with many counts. The genes are TRBV28 and TRBJ2-5; no reliable D call. Trimming took 3 bases from V and 1 from J, leaving 6 bases between them. Germline loops: CDR1 MDHEN, CDR2 SYDVKM. This CDR3 has 13 amino acids. CDR3 DNA sequence: TGTGCCAGCAGTTTTAGTTTCCAAGAGACCCAGTACTTC. It codes for CASSFSFQETQYF.

The chain couples TRBV6-6 to TRBJ1-2; 7 bases match TRBD1. The V gene's germline CDR1 is MNHNY and CDR2 SVGAGI (reference sequence). Germline trimming cut 7 bases from V and 8 bases from J; bases unmatched to any gene: 10. This CDR3 has 13 residues. The CDR3: CASTDRVYVGYTF. The CDR3 DNA follows: TGTGCCAGCACCGACAGGGTGTATGTGGGCTACACCTTC.

This clonotype was seen a few times. V gene TRBV2 combines with J gene TRBJ2-7; 8 bases line up with TRBD1. The CDR3 sequence is 19 residues long. The trim removed 7 bases at V and 7 bases at J, leaving 27 bases unmatched. Germline V gene lookup returns CDR1 SNHLY and CDR2 FYNNEI. CDR3 amino acids: CASKGRTGIRYAKSGEQYF. DNA of the CDR3: TGTGCCAGCAAAGGGAGGACAGGGATACGTTACGCTAAGAGCGGGGAGCAGTACTTC.

The rearrangement links TRBV6-6 to TRBJ1-2, with D unclear. Germline values: CDR1 MNHNY, CDR2 SVGAGI (reference sequence). Trimming shortened V by 6 bases and J by 4 bases, and 15 bases separated the two germline ends. The CDR3 has 14 residues. The CDR3 sequence: CASRRNDGSYGYTF. The CDR3 nucleotides are TGTGCCAGCAGACGGAACGACGGGAGCTATGGCTACACCTTC.

The chain links TRBV5-5 to TRBJ2-2; weak D call: TRBD2 (6 bases). Germline V gene data show CDR1 as SGHKS and CDR2 as YYEKEE (reference sequence). This CDR3 is built from 15 residues. V shed 0 bases and J shed 7 bases, with 13 bases lying between them. The CDR3, as DNA: TGTGCCAGCAGCTTGGGAGACTGGCGGGGCGGGGAGCTGTTTTTT. Protein product: CASSLGDWRGGELFF.

V gene TRBV13 combines with J gene TRBJ2-7, with a tentative D call TRBD2 (5 bases). The CDR3 length is 14 residues. Germline V gives CDR1 PRHDT, CDR2 FYEKMQ (reference sequence). Deletions cut 1 base from V and 3 bases from J, with 10 bases between. Here the CDR3 DNA reads TGTGCCAGCAGCTTAGTAGGCACTAGCTACGAGCAGTACTTC. This gives the protein CASSLVGTSYEQYF.

This clonotype was seen only a few times. The chain is built from TRBV4-1 and TRBJ2-6, with TRBD2 identical over 7 bases. The V gene end was trimmed by 0 bases and the J gene end by 4 bases; junction bases not matched to a gene: 3. The CDR3 has 16 amino acids. Germline lookup yields CDR1 MGHRA and CDR2 YSYEKL. CDR3 amino acids: CASSQEGGTGANVLTF. The CDR3 coding sequence is TGCGCCAGCAGCCAAGAGGGGGGGACCGGGGCCAACGTCCTGACTTTC.

The chain couples TRBV7-6 to TRBJ2-7; 7 nucleotides line up with TRBD2. V lost 5 bases and J lost 5; bases outside the gene matches: 6. The CDR3 is 13 residues long. Germline CDR1 SGHVS, CDR2 FNYEAQ. For the CDR3, the DNA is TGTGCCAGCAGCCCCGGACTAGAGGACGAGCAGTACTTC. Encoded protein: CASSPGLEDEQYF.

A remark on this clonotype: A junction boundary mismatches the germline segment, possibly from a read error. The chain carries TRBV12-3 or TRBV12-4 and TRBJ2-3; unclear D gene. The CDR3 has 12 amino acids. Written as DNA, the CDR3 is TGTGCCGGCAGTTTAGTCGGAGATACGCAGTATTTT. This codes for CAGSLVGDTQYF.